The source of this TCR beta chain is a study of T-cell memory formation after mild COVID-19. TCRdb itself ran the 5' RACE reads through MiXCR, one entry per CDR3 protein. The repertoire includes hundreds of thousands of distinct CDR3 sequences, 20% to 25% of them detected once, and around 13% sits in the top ten. The germline gives CDR1 ENHRY, CDR2 SYGVKD. The CDR3 runs 15 residues. Trimming shortened V by 3 bases and J by 4 bases, and 12 bases separated the two germline ends. The TCR originated in an adult woman who had mild COVID-19 (a few samples of this study predate the infection). Cell type and time point are not known. The sample was PBMCs or a T cell subset sorted from them (not recorded which). This chain connects TRBV10-3 to TRBJ2-2; unclear D gene. The CDR3 sequence: CAISDGREFTGELFF. CDR3 in DNA: TGTGCCATCAGTGATGGCAGAGAGTTCACCGGGGAGCTGTTTTTT.